Following are 3 T cell receptor beta chains from one sample sequenced in a study of regulatory T cells. The PCR used 52 TRBV and 13 TRBJ primers. TCRdb's table, derived via immunoSEQ multiplex PCR, lists solely in-frame clones and lacks some. Of 20,000 or so clones detected, over 85% appear once; the ten largest clones hold roughly 4%. Material for sequencing was CD8+ T cells sorted from blood. The receptors shown here come from a child aged 2-9 years with CD3G deficiency.

This chain links TRBV28 with TRBJ2-7; 9 bases line up with TRBD1. Germline V lookup: CDR1 MDHEN, CDR2 SYDVKM. The CDR3 extends over 13 amino acids. V lost 4 bases and J lost 4; bases outside the gene matches: 2. CDR3 DNA: TGTGCCAGCAGTTCACAGGGGGCTTACGAGCAGTACTTC. Translating it yields CASSSQGAYEQYF.

The chain couples TRBV28 to TRBJ2-7; D unclear. The V end was cut by 4 bases, the J end by 0 bases, with 13 bases between. This CDR3 comprises 15 residues. Looked up from germline, CDR1 is MDHEN and CDR2 is SYDVKM. CDR3 amino acids: CASSSPESSSYEQYF. The CDR3 DNA is TGTGCCAGCAGTTCCCCAGAATCTAGCTCCTACGAGCAGTACTTC. Full variable domain (missing parts from reference TRBV28 and TRBJ2-7): DVKVTQSSRYLVKRTGEKVFLECVQDMDHENMFWYRQDPGLGLRLIYFSYDVKMKEKGDIPEGYSVSREKKERFSLILESASTNQTSMYLCASSSPESSSYEQYFGPGTRLTVT.

Only one count was recorded for this clone. The CDR3 spells CASSGWRLGTYEQYF. The CDR3 DNA sequence: TGTGCCAGCAGCGGCTGGAGACTAGGTACTTACGAGCAGTACTTC. The rearrangement joins TRBV5-5 to TRBJ2-7; TRBD2 is a possible D gene (6 bases). V shed 4 bases and J shed 4 bases, with 18 bases lying between them. Germline CDR1 is SGHKS and CDR2 is YYEKEE (reference sequence). The CDR3 loop spans 15 amino acids.